The rows below give T cell receptor beta chains drawn from one sample of a study of blood T cells in healthy people across ages. TCRdb analysed the 5' RACE reads with MiXCR anew, one entry per CDR3 protein. The sample shows about 1,800,000 distinct CDR3 sequences, about 30% of them seen only once. Sequenced sample: blood. These receptors all stem from a woman younger than 45 in good health. The CDR3 runs from the conserved cysteine through the conserved F or W. A D gene is named only where the DNA matches it firmly. Part of the rows lack a size; the others show once, few, many or a class for expanded clones.

j_call clone_size d_call v_call cdr3_nt cdr3_aa
TRBJ2-1 few TRBD2 TRBV14 TGTGCCAGCAGGAGAGGACTAGCGGGGGGTGAGCAGTTCTTC CASRRGLAGGEQFF
TRBJ2-3 - - TRBV11-2 TGTGCCAGCAACAAGGGGCCCACAGATACGCAGTATTTT CASNKGPTDTQYF
TRBJ2-1 many TRBD2 TRBV7-2 TGTGCCAGCAGCTTATCCGGGACTAGATACAATGAGCAGTTCTTC CASSLSGTRYNEQFF
TRBJ1-5 many - TRBV20-1 TGCAGTGCTAAACCCTCGACAGCTGAGAAGCATCCCCAGCATTTT CSAKPSTAEKHPQHF
TRBJ2-6 - - TRBV2 TGTGCCAGCACCCCACAGGATCCCTCTGGGGCCAACGTCCTGACTTTC CASTPQDPSGANVLTF
TRBJ1-2 few - TRBV2 TGTGCCAGCAGTGAAGGGCTACTCTATGGCTACACCTTC CASSEGLLYGYTF
TRBJ1-5 few TRBD1 TRBV7-9 TGTGCCAGCAGCCAGGGGACAGCATATAGCAATCAGCCCCAGCATTTT CASSQGTAYSNQPQHF
TRBJ2-1 - TRBD1 TRBV2 TGTGCCAGCAGTGGAGCCGCCCCGGGACAGGGGTACAATGAGCAGTTCTTC CASSGAAPGQGYNEQFF
TRBJ2-3 few - TRBV20-1 TGCAGTGCCCGAATAAGCACAGATACGCAGTATTTT CSARISTDTQYF
TRBJ2-7 few TRBD2 TRBV12-5 TGTGCTAGTGGTTTGCCTTCACAGACTAGCGGGTCCTACGAGCAGTACTTC CASGLPSQTSGSYEQYF
TRBJ2-1 many - TRBV4-3 TGCGCCAGCAGCCAAGATGAGCGACCTTCAGGCTACAATGAGCAGTTCTTC CASSQDERPSGYNEQFF
TRBJ2-3 - TRBD2 TRBV6-5 TGTGCCAGCAGTAATAGCGGGGGGGCCGATACGCAGTATTTT CASSNSGGADTQYF
TRBJ1-5 - TRBD1 TRBV6-2/TRBV6-3 TGTGCCAGCAGTTCCGGACAGGGGGCCGTTCAGCCCCAGCATTTT CASSSGQGAVQPQHF
TRBJ2-7 - TRBD1 TRBV11-2 TGTGCCAGCACCCTAGGGGCAGGGGGTAACTACGAGCAGTACTTC CASTLGAGGNYEQYF
TRBJ2-5 - - TRBV5-1 TGCGCCAGCAGCTTGACTCCCTACCAAGAGACCCAGTACTTC CASSLTPYQETQYF